The 27 T cell receptor beta chains in this list originate from one sample, sequenced in a study of cytomegalovirus exposure and HLA in healthy donors. The PCR made use of 60 Vbeta and 13 Jbeta primers. Only in-frame clones appear in the TCRdb table, and some are missing; sequencing was by immunoSEQ multiplex PCR. The table includes 100,000 to 120,000 clones, roughly three quarters detected once. Sequencing used PBMCs. The receptors were gathered from a man aged 30 to 39 in good health and CMV-seronegative.

The rearrangement joins TRBV4-1 to TRBJ2-7; 8 bases fit TRBD1. Germline V CDR1 and CDR2: MGHRA, YSYEKL. Unmatched junction bases numbered 6, after V lost 3 bases and J lost 5 bases. CDR3 length: 14 residues. DNA for the CDR3: TGCGCCAGCAGCCAGAGGGCAGGGGGCGACGAGCAGTACTTC. This gives the protein CASSQRAGGDEQYF.

The gene calls are TRBV13 and TRBJ1-2, with 7 bases identical to TRBD1. The CDR3 consists of 16 residues. J was trimmed by 4 bases and V by 6 bases; bases with no gene match: 14. Germline V lookup: CDR1 PRHDT, CDR2 FYEKMQ (reference sequence). This chain's CDR3 is CASRKTGSPLGYGYTF. The CDR3 DNA is TGTGCCAGCAGAAAGACAGGGTCCCCCCTTGGCTATGGCTACACCTTC.

The chain is built from TRBV28 and TRBJ1-1; no reliable D call. Germline V lookup: CDR1 MDHEN, CDR2 SYDVKM. CDR3 length equals 14 residues. Deletions cut 10 bases from V and 0 bases from J, with 15 bases between. The CDR3 region is CATRKQPMNTEAFF. DNA for the CDR3: TGTGCCACCCGTAAACAGCCCATGAACACTGAAGCTTTCTTT.

The chain recombines TRBV6-1 with TRBJ1-1; no clear D. V lost 2 bases, J lost 0 bases, and 10 bases lay in between. This CDR3 has 15 amino acids. Germline CDR1 is MNHNS and CDR2 is SASEGT. CDR3 region: CASSEWVDMNTEAFF. The CDR3, as DNA: TGTGCCAGCAGTGAATGGGTCGACATGAACACTGAAGCTTTCTTT.

This clone was counted only a few times. This chain joins TRBV5-4 and TRBJ1-1, with 7 bases that match TRBD1. The CDR3 is 14 amino acids. CDR1 SGHNT and CDR2 YYREEE come from the germline V gene (reference sequence). V was pared by 4 bases and J by 6 bases, with 9 bases of the junction left unmatched. The CDR3 DNA sequence: TGTGCCAGCAGCCCCCAGGGGGGACTCCCTGAAGCTTTCTTT. Its protein is CASSPQGGLPEAFF.

This clone was seen more than once but under ten times. The chain carries TRBV29-1 and TRBJ2-3; 14 bases align to TRBD2. Germline CDR1 SQVTM, CDR2 ANQGSEA. V shed 1 base and J 5 bases; nucleotides not matched to a gene: 11. This CDR3 is 18 amino acids long. CDR3 sequence: CSVEAGPTSGRARDTQYF. DNA of the CDR3: TGCAGCGTTGAAGCAGGACCGACTAGCGGGAGGGCCAGAGATACGCAGTATTTT.

With regard to this clone: At the DNA level, this CDR3 is encoded by other sequences in the same sample as well. This rearrangement joins TRBV4-2 to TRBJ1-3, with D uncertain. From germline, CDR1 is LGHNA and CDR2 YNFKEQ. The CDR3 runs to 13 residues. Between the trimmed V and J ends, which lost 0 bases and 11 bases, there was a span of 11 bases. The CDR3: CASSQDSQPPIYF. The CDR3 bases are TGTGCCAGCAGCCAAGATAGCCAGCCCCCCATATATTTT.

In this sample, this clone turned up a few times. The rearrangement uses TRBV2 and TRBJ2-3; 9 bases fit TRBD2. The germline gives CDR1 SNHLY, CDR2 FYNNEI. This CDR3 region has 15 residues. V trimming: 8 bases; J trimming: 1 base; junction bases outside the gene matches: 7. The CDR3 here is CASRREGYGTDTQYF. CDR3 bases: TGTGCCAGCCGGCGGGAGGGTTACGGCACAGATACGCAGTATTTT. Supplemented by reference TRBV2 and TRBJ2-3, the full variable domain reads EPEVTQTPSHQVTQMGQEVILRCVPISNHLYFYWYRQILGQKVEFLVSFYNNEISEKSEIFDDQFSVERPDGSNFTLKIRSTKLEDSAMYFCASRREGYGTDTQYFGPGTRLTVL.

This chain links TRBV6-1 with TRBJ2-6; weak D call: TRBD1 (5 bases). Trimming left V 4 bases short and J 0 bases short, with 7 bases between. This CDR3 region has 15 residues. Per germline, CDR1 MNHNS and CDR2 SASEGT. CDR3 residues: CASSAQGSGANVLTF. The CDR3 DNA is TGTGCCAGCAGTGCCCAGGGCTCTGGGGCCAACGTCCTGACTTTC.

This clone was detected only a few times. This chain connects TRBV5-1 to TRBJ2-1; a possible D gene is TRBD2 (5 bases). CDR3 size: 16 residues. Germline loops: CDR1 SGHRS, CDR2 YFSETQ. Deletions cut 0 bases from V and 6 bases from J, with 16 bases between. As DNA, the CDR3 is TGCGCCAGCAGCTTGGATCAGATATATGCGGGCAATGAGCAGTTCTTC. Translating gives CASSLDQIYAGNEQFF. Complete variable domain (other parts from reference TRBV5-1 and TRBJ2-1): KAGVTQTPRYLIKTRGQQVTLSCSPISGHRSVSWYQQTPGQGLQFLFEYFSETQRNKGNFPGRFSGRQFSNSRSEMNVSTLELGDSALYLCASSLDQIYAGNEQFFGPGTRLTVL.

This chain links TRBV4-2 with TRBJ1-1; the D gene is possibly TRBD1 (6 bases). Trimming took off 4 bases at V and 1 base at J, with 16 bases between the two ends. CDR1 and CDR2 from the germline V gene are LGHNA and YNFKEQ. CDR3 length: 16 amino acids. The CDR3 nucleotides read TGTGCCAGCAGCCCTGGTGGGGGCAGATGGAACACTGAAGCTTTCTTT. Protein sequence: CASSPGGGRWNTEAFF.

The chain employs TRBV28 and TRBJ1-5; the match to TRBD1 covers 8 bases. V lost 5 bases, J lost 7 bases, and 13 bases stayed unmatched. CDR1 is MDHEN and CDR2 is SYDVKM in the germline V gene. The CDR3 contains 16 residues. The CDR3 DNA sequence: TGTGCCAGCAGTCCTTCCCGGACAGGGTGGCGGCAGCCCCAGCATTTT. This gives the protein CASSPSRTGWRQPQHF.

The chain couples TRBV5-1 to TRBJ2-4; the match to TRBD1 covers 7 bases. There are 14 residues in the CDR3. Germline V gives CDR1 SGHRS, CDR2 YFSETQ. Trimming removed 4 bases from V and 8 bases from J; junction bases left unmatched: 9. The CDR3: CASSLTGLPDIQYF. As DNA, the CDR3 is TGCGCCAGCAGCCTGACAGGGCTGCCGGACATTCAGTACTTC.

This clone was seen a few times. CDR3 coding DNA: TGTGCCAGCAGCCGTCCTGGGAGGGGGGCCAACGTCCTGACTTTC. Its translation is CASSRPGRGANVLTF. The chain employs TRBV6-6 and TRBJ2-6; perhaps TRBD2 as D (6 bases). Germline V gives CDR1 MNHNY, CDR2 SVGAGI (reference sequence). This CDR3 region has 15 residues. V was pared by 6 bases and J by 4 bases, with 13 bases between.

The chain carries TRBV14 and TRBJ1-2; D not certain. The CDR3 covers 15 residues. V was shortened by 1 base and J by 0 bases, with 9 bases between the two germline ends. CDR1 is SGHDN, CDR2 FVKESK, per germline. The CDR3 sequence is CASSQGAYPNYGYTF. DNA for the CDR3: TGTGCCAGCAGCCAAGGGGCCTATCCTAACTATGGCTACACCTTC.

This rearrangement joins TRBV30 to TRBJ2-7, with D unclear. CDR1 is GTSNPN and CDR2 is SVGIG in the germline V gene (reference sequence). The CDR3 extends over 13 amino acids. V was trimmed by 1 base and J by 6 bases, leaving 13 bases between them. The CDR3 sequence is CAWSGQAYSEQYF. The CDR3, as DNA: TGTGCCTGGAGTGGCCAGGCCTATTCCGAGCAGTACTTC.

The chain links TRBV28 to TRBJ2-4; TRBD2 matches at 7 bases. The CDR3 sequence is 15 residues long. Losses at the gene ends were 3 bases for V and 4 bases for J; bases not matched to a gene: 6. The V gene's germline CDR1 is MDHEN and CDR2 SYDVKM. The CDR3 region is CASSLTGTTKNIQYF. The CDR3 DNA reads TGTGCCAGCAGTTTGACCGGGACTACTAAAAACATTCAGTACTTC.

The gene calls are TRBV6-5 and TRBJ1-5; 10 bases align to TRBD1. V was pared by 6 bases and J by 5 bases, with 7 bases of the junction left unmatched. The CDR3 consists of 15 residues. CDR1 MNHEY and CDR2 SVGAGI come from the germline V gene. The CDR3 here is CASRKGGTGDQPQHF. The CDR3 DNA follows: TGTGCCAGCAGGAAAGGGGGGACAGGGGATCAGCCCCAGCATTTT.

This chain joins TRBV18 and TRBJ1-5, with D uncertain. The germline CDR1 and CDR2 sequences are KGHSH and LQKENI. The CDR3 totals 14 residues. With 2 bases removed from V and 4 bases from J, the gap between germline ends came to 9 bases. Here the CDR3 DNA reads TGTGCCAGCTCACCATGGCAATCAAATCAGCCCCAGCATTTT. This codes for CASSPWQSNQPQHF.

The rearrangement joins TRBV6-1 to TRBJ1-5; TRBD1 agrees at 7 bases. Looked up from germline, CDR1 is MNHNS and CDR2 is SASEGT. Trimming removed 1 base from V and 9 bases from J; junction bases left unmatched: 12. This CDR3 contains 16 residues. CDR3 DNA: TGTGCCAGCAGTGAAGGATTACAGGACAGGCGAATGCCCCAGCATTTT. Its protein is CASSEGLQDRRMPQHF.

The genes are TRBV19 and TRBJ1-5, with D uncertain. Looked up from germline, CDR1 is LNHDA and CDR2 is SQIVND (reference sequence). The CDR3 is made up of 14 amino acids. Between the trimmed V and J ends, which lost 6 bases and 4 bases, there was a span of 13 bases. The CDR3 reads CASSLRHRNQPQHF. For the CDR3, the DNA is TGTGCCAGTAGCTTAAGACATCGGAATCAGCCCCAGCATTTT.

This chain joins TRBV7-2 and TRBJ2-3; 12 nucleotides match TRBD2. The CDR3 is made up of 16 amino acids. Germline CDR1 reads SGHTA; CDR2 reads FQGNSA. The junction had 7 bases not matched to a gene; V was cut back by 6 bases and J by 3 bases. Written as DNA, the CDR3 is TGTGCCAGCAGTTTCCTAGCGGGAGGGGTTACAGATACGCAGTATTTT. Its translation is CASSFLAGGVTDTQYF. The full variable domain, in which reference TRBV7-2 and TRBJ2-3 provide the parts outside the CDR3, is GAGVSQSPSNKVTEKGKDVELRCDPISGHTALYWYRQSLGQGLEFLIYFQGNSAPDKSGLPSDRFSAERTGGSVSTLTIQRTQQEDSAVYLCASSFLAGGVTDTQYFGPGTRLTVL.

The chain uses TRBV7-2 and TRBJ2-3; 7 nucleotides align to TRBD1. Trimming removed 2 bases from V and 3 bases from J; junction bases left unmatched: 11. This CDR3 has 17 residues. CDR1 SGHTA and CDR2 FQGNSA come from the germline V gene. CDR3 nucleotides: TGTGCCAGCAGCTTACAGGGGGTTCTAAGTAGTACAGATACGCAGTATTTT. Its translation is CASSLQGVLSSTDTQYF.

A few counts support this clone. The gene calls are TRBV7-9 and TRBJ1-6, with D unresolved. Germline values: CDR1 SEHNR, CDR2 FQNEAQ (reference sequence). V lost 3 bases to trimming and J lost 9 bases, with 12 bases between them. The CDR3 is made up of 14 amino acids. The CDR3 DNA sequence: TGTGCCAGCAGCTTGAGGGATGGGAGTTCACCCCTCCACTTT. It codes for CASSLRDGSSPLHF.

This clone was detected a few times. V gene TRBV6-1 combines with J gene TRBJ1-2; 10 nucleotides agree with TRBD1. The CDR3 covers 15 residues. The germline V gene has CDR1 MNHNS and CDR2 SASEGT. V shed 5 bases and J 4 bases; nucleotides not matched to a gene: 7. This CDR3 reads CASSRLTGGGYGYTF. CDR3 sequence (DNA): TGTGCCAGCAGTCGCCTGACAGGGGGCGGCTATGGCTACACCTTC.

The chain is built from TRBV10-3 and TRBJ1-5; TRBD1 agrees at 9 bases. The CDR3 is made up of 14 amino acids. The V gene's germline CDR1 is ENHRY and CDR2 SYGVKD. Germline trimming cut 7 bases from V and 3 bases from J; bases unmatched to any gene: 4. CDR3 bases: TGTGCCATCAAGGACAGGGGAGTCAATCAGCCCCAGCATTTT. Amino acid sequence: CAIKDRGVNQPQHF.

The genes are TRBV10-3 and TRBJ1-2; D not resolved. Germline CDR1 and CDR2: ENHRY and SYGVKD. This CDR3 spans 13 amino acids. Trimming cost V 4 bases and J 3 bases, with 9 bases left between them. The CDR3 is CAISVEDYYGYTF. The CDR3 DNA reads TGTGCCATCAGTGTTGAAGACTACTATGGCTACACCTTC.